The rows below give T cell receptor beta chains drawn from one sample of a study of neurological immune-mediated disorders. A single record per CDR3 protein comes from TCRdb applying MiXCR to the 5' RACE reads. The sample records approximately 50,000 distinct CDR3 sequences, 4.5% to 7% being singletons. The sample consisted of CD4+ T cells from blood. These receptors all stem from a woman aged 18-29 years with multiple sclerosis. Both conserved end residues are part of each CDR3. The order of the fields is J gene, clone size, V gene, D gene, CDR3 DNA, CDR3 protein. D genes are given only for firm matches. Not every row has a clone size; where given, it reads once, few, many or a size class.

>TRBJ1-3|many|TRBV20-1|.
TGCAGTGCTAGTGCCCAGGCTGTGACCCTCAAGGCACATTTT
CSASAQAVTLKAHF
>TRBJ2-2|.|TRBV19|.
TGTGCCAGTAGCCTGACCCTAGGGGCCGGGGAGCTGTTTTTT
CASSLTLGAGELFF
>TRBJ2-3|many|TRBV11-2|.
TGTGCCAGCAGCTTAGGGACAGTCCTCACAGATACGCAGTATTTT
CASSLGTVLTDTQYF
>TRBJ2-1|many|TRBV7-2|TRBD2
TGTGCCAGCAGCTTAGTGGCTAGCGGGGGGGCAGGTGAGCAGTTCTTC
CASSLVASGGAGEQFF
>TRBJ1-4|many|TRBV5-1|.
TGCGCCAGCAGCTTAGTTGCAACTAATGAAAAACTGTTTTTT
CASSLVATNEKLFF
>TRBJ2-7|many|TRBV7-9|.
TGTGCCAGCACCTTCCAGACGGATAGAGAGCAGTACTTC
CASTFQTDREQYF
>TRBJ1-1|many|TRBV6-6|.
TGTGCCAGCAGTTACTCGACCTGGGACACTGAAGCTTTCTTT
CASSYSTWDTEAFF
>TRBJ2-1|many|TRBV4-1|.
TGCGCCAGCAGCCAAGGACAGTATCAGCAGTTCTTC
CASSQGQYQQFF
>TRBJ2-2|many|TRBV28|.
TGTGCCAGCAGTTTCTCGGGGGTTGGCACCGGGGAGCTGTTTTTT
CASSFSGVGTGELFF
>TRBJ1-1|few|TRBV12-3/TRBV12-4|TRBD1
TGTGCCAGCAGTCCAACAGGGGTCACTGAAGCTTTCTTT
CASSPTGVTEAFF
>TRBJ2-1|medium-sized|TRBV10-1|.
TGCGCCAGCAGTGAGCGTAGCTCCGGACACAATGAGCAGTTCTTC
CASSERSSGHNEQFF
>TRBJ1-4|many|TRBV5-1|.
TGCGCCAGCAGCTTGGCCCCGGGAGTAGGGGAAAAACTGTTTTTT
CASSLAPGVGEKLFF
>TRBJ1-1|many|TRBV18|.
TGTGCCAGCTCACCAACGGGGCCCACTGAAGCTTTCTTT
CASSPTGPTEAFF
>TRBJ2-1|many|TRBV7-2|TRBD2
TGTGCCAGCAGCCTCTGGACTAGCGGGAGCAATGAGCAGTTCTTC
CASSLWTSGSNEQFF
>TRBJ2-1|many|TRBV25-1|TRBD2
TGTGCCAGCAGCTTAGCGGGGGGGCTGGGGAATGAGCAGTTCTTC
CASSLAGGLGNEQFF
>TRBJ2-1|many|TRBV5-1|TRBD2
TGCGCCAGCAGCTTGGGGATAGCGGGGGGGCCCTACAATGAGCAGTTCTTC
CASSLGIAGGPYNEQFF